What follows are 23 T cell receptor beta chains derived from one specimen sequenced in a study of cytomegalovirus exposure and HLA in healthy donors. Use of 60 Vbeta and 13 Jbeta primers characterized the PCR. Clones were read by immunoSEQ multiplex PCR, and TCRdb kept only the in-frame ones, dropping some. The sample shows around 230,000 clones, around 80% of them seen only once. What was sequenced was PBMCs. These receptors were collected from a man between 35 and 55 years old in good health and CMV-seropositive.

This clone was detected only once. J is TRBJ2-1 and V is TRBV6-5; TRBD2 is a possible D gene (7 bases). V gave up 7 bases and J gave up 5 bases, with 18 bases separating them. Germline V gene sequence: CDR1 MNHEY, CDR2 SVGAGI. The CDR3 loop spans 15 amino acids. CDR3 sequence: CASTSSGGNNNEQFF. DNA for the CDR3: TGTGCCAGCACCTCTTCGGGGGGCAATAACAATGAGCAGTTCTTC.

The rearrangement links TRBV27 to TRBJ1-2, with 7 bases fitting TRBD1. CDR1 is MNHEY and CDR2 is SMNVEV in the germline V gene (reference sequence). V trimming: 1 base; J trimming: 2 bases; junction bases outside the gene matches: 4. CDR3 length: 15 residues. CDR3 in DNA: TGTGCCAGCAGTTTATTTTCGGACAGGAACTATGGCTACACCTTC. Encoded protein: CASSLFSDRNYGYTF.

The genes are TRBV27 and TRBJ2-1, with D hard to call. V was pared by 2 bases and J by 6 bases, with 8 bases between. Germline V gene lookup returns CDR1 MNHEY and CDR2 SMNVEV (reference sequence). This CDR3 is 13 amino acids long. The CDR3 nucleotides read TGTGCCAGCAGTTTAACCTACTCCAATGAGCAGTTCTTC. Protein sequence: CASSLTYSNEQFF.

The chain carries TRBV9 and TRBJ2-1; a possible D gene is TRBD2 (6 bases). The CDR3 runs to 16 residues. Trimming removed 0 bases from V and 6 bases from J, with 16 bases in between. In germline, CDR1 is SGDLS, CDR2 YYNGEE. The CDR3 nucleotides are TGTGCCAGCAGCGTAGCTCCAGCGGGCGCACGCAATGAGCAGTTCTTC. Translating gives CASSVAPAGARNEQFF.

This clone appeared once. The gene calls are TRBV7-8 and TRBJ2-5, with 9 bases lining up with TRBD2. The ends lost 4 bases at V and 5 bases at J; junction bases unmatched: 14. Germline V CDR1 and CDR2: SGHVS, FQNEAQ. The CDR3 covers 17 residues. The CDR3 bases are TGTGCCAGCAGCTCGAGGCCCCCTAGCGGGGTAGTGGAGACCCAGTACTTC. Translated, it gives CASSSRPPSGVVETQYF.

In DNA, the CDR3 is TGTGCCAGCAGCGTAGATAGTGGACAGGGAGGAAGGGCAACTAATGAAAAACTGTTTTTT. This sequence encodes CASSVDSGQGGRATNEKLFF. V gene TRBV9 combines with J gene TRBJ1-4, with 8 positions matching TRBD1. Germline V gene lookup returns CDR1 SGDLS and CDR2 YYNGEE. CDR3 length equals 20 residues. V was clipped by 0 bases and J by 0 bases; unmatched bases: 13. The full variable domain, completed using reference TRBV9 and TRBJ1-4, is DSGVTQTPKHLITATGQRVTLRCSPRSGDLSVYWYQQSLDQGLQFLIQYYNGEERAKGNILERFSAQQFPDLHSELNLSSLELGDSALYFCASSVDSGQGGRATNEKLFFGSGTQLSVL.

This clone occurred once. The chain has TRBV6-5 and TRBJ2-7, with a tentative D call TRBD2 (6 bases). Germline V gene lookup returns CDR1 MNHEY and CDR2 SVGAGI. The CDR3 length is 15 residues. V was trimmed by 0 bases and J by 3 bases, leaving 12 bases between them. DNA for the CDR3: TGTGCCAGCAGTTACTCAACACAGACTAGCTACGAGCAGTACTTC. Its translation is CASSYSTQTSYEQYF.

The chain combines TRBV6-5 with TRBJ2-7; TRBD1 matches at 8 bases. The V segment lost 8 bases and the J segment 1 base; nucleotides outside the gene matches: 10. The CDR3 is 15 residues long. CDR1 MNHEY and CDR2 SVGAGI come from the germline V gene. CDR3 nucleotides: TGTGCCAGCTCTGGCCAGGGGGCACCATCCTACGAGCAGTACTTC. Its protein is CASSGQGAPSYEQYF.

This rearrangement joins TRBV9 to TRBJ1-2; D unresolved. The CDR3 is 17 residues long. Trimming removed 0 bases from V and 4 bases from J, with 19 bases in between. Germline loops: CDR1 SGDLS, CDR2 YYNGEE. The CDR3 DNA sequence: TGTGCCAGCAGCGTAGAACCCAGGCCGGGGTCGGGCTATGGCTACACCTTC. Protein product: CASSVEPRPGSGYGYTF.

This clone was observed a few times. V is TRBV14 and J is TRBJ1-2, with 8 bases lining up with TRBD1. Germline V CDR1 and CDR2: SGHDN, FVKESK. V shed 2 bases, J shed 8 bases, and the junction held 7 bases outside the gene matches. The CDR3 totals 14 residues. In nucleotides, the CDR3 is TGTGCCAGCAGCCAATGGGACAGGCGAGGAGGCTACACCTTC. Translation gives CASSQWDRRGGYTF.

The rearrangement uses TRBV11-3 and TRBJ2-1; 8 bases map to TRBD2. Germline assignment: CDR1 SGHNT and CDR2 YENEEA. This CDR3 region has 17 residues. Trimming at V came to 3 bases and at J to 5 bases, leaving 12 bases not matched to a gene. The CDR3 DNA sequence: TGTGCCAGCAGCTTCCGTGGAGCGGGGGCTTACAACAATGAGCAGTTCTTC. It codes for CASSFRGAGAYNNEQFF.

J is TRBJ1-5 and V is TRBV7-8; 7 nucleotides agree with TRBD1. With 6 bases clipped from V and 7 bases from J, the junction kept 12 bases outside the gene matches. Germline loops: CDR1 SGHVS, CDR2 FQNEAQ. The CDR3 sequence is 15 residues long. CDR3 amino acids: CASSSGRGPRQPQHF. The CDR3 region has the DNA TGTGCCAGCAGTTCCGGGAGGGGGCCAAGGCAGCCCCAGCATTTT.

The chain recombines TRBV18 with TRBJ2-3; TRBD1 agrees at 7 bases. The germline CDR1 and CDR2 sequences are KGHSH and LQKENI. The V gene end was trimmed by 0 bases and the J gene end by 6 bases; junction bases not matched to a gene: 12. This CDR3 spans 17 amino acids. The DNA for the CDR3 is TGTGCCAGCTCACCACCGAGGGGCGACAGGGCTTGGGATACGCAGTATTTT. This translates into CASSPPRGDRAWDTQYF.

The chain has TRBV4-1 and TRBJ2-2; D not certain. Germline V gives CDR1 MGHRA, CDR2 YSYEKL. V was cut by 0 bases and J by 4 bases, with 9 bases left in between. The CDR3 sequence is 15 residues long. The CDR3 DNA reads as TGCGCCAGCAGCCAAGAGGGTGCAGGCACCGGGGAGCTGTTTTTT. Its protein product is CASSQEGAGTGELFF.

The CDR3 region is CASSKPQVSGELFF. CDR3 nucleotides: TGTGCCAGCAGCAAACCTCAGGTCAGCGGGGAGCTGTTTTTT. The chain combines TRBV21-1 with TRBJ2-2; TRBD1, the table's D call, was not compared with the DNA. TRBV21-1 is classified as a pseudogene. The CDR3 is 14 residues long.

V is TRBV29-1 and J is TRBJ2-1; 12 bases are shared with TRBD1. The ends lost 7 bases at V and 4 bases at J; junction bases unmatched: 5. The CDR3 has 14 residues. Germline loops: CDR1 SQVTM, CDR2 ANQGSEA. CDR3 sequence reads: CSARDRGRYNEQFF. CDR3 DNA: TGCAGCGCCAGGGACAGGGGGCGTTACAATGAGCAGTTCTTC.

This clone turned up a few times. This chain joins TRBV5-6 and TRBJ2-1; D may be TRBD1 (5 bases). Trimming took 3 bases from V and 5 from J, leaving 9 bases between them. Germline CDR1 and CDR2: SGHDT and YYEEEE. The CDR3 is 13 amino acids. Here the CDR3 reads CASSSDNDNEQFF. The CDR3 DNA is TGTGCCAGCAGCTCGGACAACGACAATGAGCAGTTCTTC. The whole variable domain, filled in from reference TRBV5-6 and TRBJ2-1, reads DAGVTQSPTHLIKTRGQQVTLRCSPKSGHDTVSWYQQALGQGPQFIFQYYEEEERQRGNFPDRFSGHQFPNYSSELNVNALLLGDSALYLCASSSDNDNEQFFGPGTRLTVL.

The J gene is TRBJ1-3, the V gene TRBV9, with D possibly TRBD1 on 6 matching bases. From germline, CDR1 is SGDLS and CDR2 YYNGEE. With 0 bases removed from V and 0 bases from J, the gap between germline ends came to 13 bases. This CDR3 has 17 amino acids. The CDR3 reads CASSVGGGPSSGNTIYF. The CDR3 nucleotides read TGTGCCAGCAGCGTAGGAGGGGGACCCTCCTCTGGAAACACCATATATTTT.

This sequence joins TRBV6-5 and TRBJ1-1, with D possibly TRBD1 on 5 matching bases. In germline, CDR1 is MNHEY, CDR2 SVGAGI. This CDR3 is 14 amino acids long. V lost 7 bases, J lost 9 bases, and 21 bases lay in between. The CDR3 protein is CASKGGGTVGQAFF. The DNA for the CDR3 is TGTGCCAGCAAGGGCGGGGGTACGGTCGGGCAAGCTTTCTTT.

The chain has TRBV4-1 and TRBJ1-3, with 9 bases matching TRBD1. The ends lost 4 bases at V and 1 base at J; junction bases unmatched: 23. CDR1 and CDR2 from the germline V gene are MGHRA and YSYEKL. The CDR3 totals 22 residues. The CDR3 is CASSPRSLGTGFDGGSGNTIYF. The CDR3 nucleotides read TGCGCCAGCAGCCCTAGGTCCCTAGGGACAGGGTTTGATGGGGGATCTGGAAACACCATATATTTT.

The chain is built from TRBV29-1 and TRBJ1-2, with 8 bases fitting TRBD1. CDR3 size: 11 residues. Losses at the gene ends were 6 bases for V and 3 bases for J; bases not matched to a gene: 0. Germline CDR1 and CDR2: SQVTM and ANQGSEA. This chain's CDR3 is CSVTGDYGYTF. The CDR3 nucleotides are TGCAGCGTGACAGGGGACTATGGCTACACCTTC.

CDR3 residues: CASTHGGTGTYEQYF. CDR3 in DNA: TGTGCCAGTACCCACGGTGGGACAGGGACCTACGAGCAGTACTTC. The chain joins TRBV19 to TRBJ2-7; 9 bases are a match to TRBD1. The germline gives CDR1 LNHDA, CDR2 SQIVND (reference sequence). The CDR3 contains 15 residues. The V segment lost 7 bases and the J segment 2 bases; nucleotides outside the gene matches: 9. Full variable domain (rest looked up from reference TRBV19 and TRBJ2-7): DGGITQSPKYLFRKEGQNVTLSCEQNLNHDAMYWYRQDPGQGLRLIYYSQIVNDFQKGDIAEGYSVSREKKESFPLTVTSAQKNPTAFYLCASTHGGTGTYEQYFGPGTRLTVT.

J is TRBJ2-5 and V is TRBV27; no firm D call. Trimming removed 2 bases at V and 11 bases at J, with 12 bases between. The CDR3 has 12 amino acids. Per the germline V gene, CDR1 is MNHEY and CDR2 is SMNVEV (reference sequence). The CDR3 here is CASSLGANEQYF. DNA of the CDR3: TGTGCCAGCAGTTTAGGAGCGAATGAGCAGTACTTC.